This TCR beta chain originates from a study of tumor-infiltrating lymphocytes in primary liver carcinoma. Turning to the study itself: Staging of the tumors gave T1-T3 N0M0, with widths of 4.2 to 10 cm.

Blood RNA originated from unsorted whole blood, with germline DNA additionally extracted. About 4.1 milliliters of peripheral blood were drawn preoperatively. Whole-study findings and limits: Because the samples were bulk unsorted, the study did not compare CD4+ and CD8+ repertoires. Lesser overlap characterized tumor-adjacent and tumor-blood pairs relative to tumor region pairs.

The CDR3 is made up of 14 amino acids. About this clonotype: What it recognizes is unknown. A much larger clone differs by one base, so this may be a read error.

The template, 500 ng total RNA, yielded TCR beta cDNA made with a constant-region primer. TCR beta libraries came from three nested multiplex PCR rounds using slightly modified ARM-PCR. In the first two PCR rounds, TRBV1-TRBV30 forward primers were paired with a C-beta reverse primer, and each round lasted approximately 9 cycles. TCRdb redid the calling of the multiplex PCR reads with MiXCR, one entry per CDR3 protein. The table lists about 320,000 distinct CDR3 sequences, 45% to 70% of them singletons. The receptor was derived from a woman in her 30s with primary liver carcinoma and hepatitis B virus infection. Sequencing was done on a sample of peripheral blood. This chain uses TRBV12-3 or TRBV12-4 with TRBJ1-5; TRBD1 aligns across 7 bases. CDR3 in amino acids: CASRTQGSNQPRHF. The CDR3 DNA reads TGTGCCAGCAGAACACAGGGGAGCAATCAGCCCCGGCATTTT.